These 24 T cell receptor beta chains came from one sample sequenced in a study of persistence of HIV-infected CD4 T cells. An overlapping HIV-1 Gag peptide pool stimulated these cells at about 0.94 ug/peptide/mL. Memory cells lacking CD40L and CD69 with high CD45RO were sorted. The immunoSEQ assay was version 4, run in survey mode. Repertoires were generated with immunoSEQ multiplex PCR, while TCRdb's copy carries only in-frame clones and drops some. The top ten hold roughly 5.6% of the sample, which has 35,000 or so clones, 85% to 90% seen once. No antigen is known for these receptors. Material: cultured CD4+ T cells from PBMCs, obtained from a patient who received antiretroviral therapy. The receptors originated from an adult with HIV. The donor label of this sample is uncertain.

CDR3 region: CASKVAGAGSPYEQYF. CDR3 in DNA: TGTGCCAGTAAAGTCGCCGGGGCGGGAAGTCCCTACGAGCAGTACTTC. The chain carries TRBV19 and TRBJ2-7; a weak D match, TRBD2 (6 bases). Germline V gene sequence: CDR1 LNHDA, CDR2 SQIVND (reference sequence). The V gene lost 7 bases and the J gene lost 2 bases, with 21 bases spanning the gap. There are 16 residues in the CDR3.

The chain recombines TRBV10-3 with TRBJ2-2; D might be TRBD2 (7 bases). Per the germline V gene, CDR1 is ENHRY and CDR2 is SYGVKD. This CDR3 has 16 residues. V was cut by 2 bases and J by 4 bases, with 14 bases left in between. CDR3 sequence reads: CAISETRGRTTGELFF. DNA of the CDR3: TGTGCCATCAGTGAGACGCGGGGGCGGACCACCGGGGAGCTGTTTTTT.

The genes are TRBV28 and TRBJ2-7, with 10 bases lining up with TRBD1. The V gene end was trimmed by 7 bases and the J gene end by 5 bases; junction bases not matched to a gene: 11. CDR1 is MDHEN and CDR2 is SYDVKM in the germline V gene. The CDR3 sequence is 15 residues long. CDR3 nucleotides: TGTGCCAGCACCCTATATGGGACAGGGGTGAACGAGCAGTACTTC. This sequence encodes CASTLYGTGVNEQYF.

The chain has TRBV15 and TRBJ1-5; TRBD1 is a possible D gene (5 bases). The germline V and J ends were trimmed by 3 bases and 7 bases, with 7 bases remaining between them. This CDR3 contains 12 residues. Germline values: CDR1 LNHNV, CDR2 YYDKDF (reference sequence). CDR3 sequence: CATSSRVQPQHF. CDR3 nucleotide sequence: TGTGCCACCAGCAGCAGGGTCCAGCCCCAGCATTTT.

The gene calls are TRBV7-9 and TRBJ1-4; D remains unclear. This CDR3 comprises 13 residues. V was trimmed by 1 base and J by 5 bases, leaving 5 bases between them. The germline V gene has CDR1 SEHNR and CDR2 FQNEAQ (reference sequence). CDR3 in DNA: TGTGCCAGCAGCTTAGGCAAAAATGAAAAACTGTTTTTT. It codes for CASSLGKNEKLFF.

This chain uses TRBV2 with TRBJ2-5, with 12 bases lining up with TRBD1. CDR1 is SNHLY, CDR2 FYNNEI, per germline. Trimming cost V 6 bases and J 6 bases; bases outside gene matches: 8. The CDR3 sequence is 15 residues long. The CDR3 nucleotides are TGTGCCAGCAGCGGGGACAGGGGGCGCCGGAAGACCCAGTACTTC. Its protein is CASSGDRGRRKTQYF.

Written as DNA, the CDR3 is TGTGCCAGCAGTACCACAGGGCACTATGGCTACACCTTC. Residues: CASSTTGHYGYTF. V usage is TRBV3-1 (or the pseudogene TRBV3-2) and J usage is TRBJ1-2; D is perhaps TRBD1 (6 bases). Germline CDR1 LGHDT, CDR2 YNNKEL (reference sequence). Trimming left V 6 bases short and J 3 bases short, with 11 bases between. This CDR3 is built from 13 residues.

The CDR3 region is CASSRLQGRVTDTQYF. The CDR3 DNA sequence: TGTGCCAGCAGTCGCCTACAGGGGCGCGTCACAGATACGCAGTATTTT. The rearrangement joins TRBV27 to TRBJ2-3, with TRBD1 matching 7 bases. The germline V gene encodes CDR1 MNHEY and CDR2 SMNVEV (reference sequence). The CDR3 length is 16 residues. The V segment lost 5 bases and the J segment 2 bases; nucleotides outside the gene matches: 10.

The gene calls are TRBV3-1 (or the pseudogene TRBV3-2) and TRBJ1-1, with 12 bases identical to TRBD1. The germline V gene encodes CDR1 LGHDT and CDR2 YNNKEL (reference sequence). V lost 3 bases to trimming and J lost 4 bases; unmatched junction nucleotides: 9. The CDR3 contains 17 residues. CDR3 DNA: TGTGCCAGCAGCCATCTCCCGGGACAGGGGGCGAGCACTGAAGCTTTCTTT. Translation: CASSHLPGQGASTEAFF.

The chain combines TRBV5-1 with TRBJ1-5; D call uncertain. Germline CDR1 and CDR2: SGHRS and YFSETQ. This CDR3 contains 13 residues. With 2 bases removed from V and 4 bases from J, the gap between germline ends came to 7 bases. The CDR3 sequence is CASSFGNNQPQHF. In DNA, the CDR3 is TGCGCCAGCAGCTTCGGTAATAATCAGCCCCAGCATTTT.

CDR3 sequence: CASSREGTGPTGELFF. The CDR3 region has the DNA TGTGCCAGCAGCCGGGAAGGGACAGGGCCCACCGGGGAGCTGTTTTTT. The chain links TRBV7-3 to TRBJ2-2, with 9 nucleotides matching TRBD1. Germline-derived CDR1 and CDR2 are SGHTA and FQGTGA. This CDR3 is built from 16 residues. V shed 5 bases, J shed 4 bases, and the junction held 8 bases outside the gene matches.

Only one count was recorded for this clone. The chain couples TRBV16 to TRBJ1-1; the match to TRBD1 covers 8 bases. CDR3 length equals 13 residues. After removal of 10 bases from V and 1 base from J, the junction contained 5 bases not matched to a gene. The V gene's germline CDR1 is KGHSY and CDR2 FQNENV. Here the CDR3 reads CANRTGPNTEAFF. The DNA of the CDR3 is TGTGCCAACAGGACAGGGCCGAACACTGAAGCTTTCTTT.

This chain joins TRBV21-1 and TRBJ2-7; the table's TRBD1 call for D was not verified on the DNA. TRBV21-1 is recorded as a pseudogene. CDR3 length equals 15 residues. CDR3 in DNA: TGTGCCAGCAGCAAAGCGGACAGTCGCTCCTACGAGCAGTACTTC. Protein sequence: CASSKADSRSYEQYF.

This sequence joins TRBV9 and TRBJ2-3, with TRBD2 identical over 7 bases. The V gene end was trimmed by 5 bases and the J gene end by 0 bases; junction bases not matched to a gene: 3. Germline assignment: CDR1 SGDLS and CDR2 YYNGEE. The CDR3 runs 14 residues. The CDR3 nucleotides read TGTGCCAGCAGGGGGGGACTAAGCACAGATACGCAGTATTTT. It is translated as CASRGGLSTDTQYF.

In nucleotides, the CDR3 is TGTGCCAGCAGCGCCCGGACTAGCTCCGAGCAGTACTTC. As protein: CASSARTSSEQYF. This rearrangement joins TRBV7-2 to TRBJ2-7; TRBD2 matches 8 bases. This CDR3 region has 13 residues. With 5 bases clipped from V and 6 bases from J, the junction kept 6 bases outside the gene matches. Per the germline V gene, CDR1 is SGHTA and CDR2 is FQGNSA.

The V and J genes are TRBV15 and TRBJ2-4, with TRBD1 matching over 9 bases. V lost 5 bases and J lost 1; bases outside the gene matches: 12. The CDR3 is 18 amino acids. CDR1 LNHNV and CDR2 YYDKDF come from the germline V gene (reference sequence). In DNA form, the CDR3 reads TGTGCCACCAGCGCCCGGGACAGGGCCCATTTTGCCAAAAACATTCAGTACTTC. It translates to CATSARDRAHFAKNIQYF.

This clone is labeled medium-sized. The chain is built from TRBV29-1 and TRBJ2-7; D gene uncertain. V shed 4 bases and J shed 0 bases, with 13 bases lying between them. Germline V lookup: CDR1 SQVTM, CDR2 ANQGSEA. The length of the CDR3 is 14 residues. CDR3 residues: CSVVLSTSSYEQYF. The CDR3 DNA is TGCAGCGTTGTGCTCTCTACCAGCTCCTACGAGCAGTACTTC.

This clone was counted only a few times. The V call is TRBV6-5, the J call TRBJ1-5, with D unresolved. There are 14 residues in the CDR3. V shed 6 bases and J shed 3 bases, with 12 bases lying between them. CDR1 and CDR2 from the germline V gene are MNHEY and SVGAGI. CDR3 sequence reads: CASRRIDNNQPQHF. The CDR3 DNA reads TGTGCCAGCAGACGTATCGACAACAATCAGCCCCAGCATTTT.

This clone was observed a single time. V usage is TRBV5-1 and J usage is TRBJ2-3; D possibly matches TRBD1 or TRBD2 (5 bases each). Germline lookup yields CDR1 SGHRS and CDR2 YFSETQ. The CDR3 loop spans 15 amino acids. Trimming left V 4 bases short and J 5 bases short, with 17 bases between. The CDR3 loop is CASSQQESGVDTQYF. The CDR3 bases are TGCGCCAGCAGCCAACAGGAATCCGGGGTAGATACGCAGTATTTT. The whole variable domain, remainder taken from reference TRBV5-1 and TRBJ2-3, is KAGVTQTPRYLIKTRGQQVTLSCSPISGHRSVSWYQQTPGQGLQFLFEYFSETQRNKGNFPGRFSGRQFSNSRSEMNVSTLELGDSALYLCASSQQESGVDTQYFGPGTRLTVL.

This rearrangement joins TRBV13 to TRBJ2-7; 9 nucleotides agree with TRBD1. V gave up 2 bases and J gave up 5 bases; unmatched junction bases: 7. Looked up from germline, CDR1 is PRHDT and CDR2 is FYEKMQ (reference sequence). The CDR3 totals 15 residues. The CDR3 bases are TGTGCCAGCAGCTTAACCCCGGACAGGGGCCACGAGCAGTACTTC. It specifies CASSLTPDRGHEQYF.

V and J are TRBV28 and TRBJ2-3; D not resolved. The V and J ends lost 6 bases and 0 bases respectively, with 4 bases between them. The CDR3 is 12 residues long. The germline V gene encodes CDR1 MDHEN and CDR2 SYDVKM. The CDR3: CASRLSTDTQYF. The CDR3 bases are TGTGCCAGCAGGTTGAGCACAGATACGCAGTATTTT.

This chain uses TRBV18 with TRBJ2-7, with 8 positions matching TRBD2. Trimming took 0 bases from V and 7 from J; bases not matched to a gene: 5. The V gene's germline CDR1 is KGHSH and CDR2 LQKENI. The CDR3 extends over 14 amino acids. The CDR3 region has the DNA TGTGCCAGCTCACCACCGAGCGGGGGAAGGGAGCAGTACTTC. It yields the protein CASSPPSGGREQYF.

The chain joins TRBV28 to TRBJ1-2, with D possibly TRBD1 on 6 matching bases. V was clipped by 6 bases and J by 2 bases, with 7 bases between them. CDR3 length: 12 amino acids. Per the germline V gene, CDR1 is MDHEN and CDR2 is SYDVKM. The CDR3 nucleotides are TGTGCCAGCAGACAGGGAAACTATGGCTACACCTTC. Its protein is CASRQGNYGYTF.

The rearrangement links TRBV2 to TRBJ1-5, with D possibly matching TRBD1 (5 bases). There are 15 residues in the CDR3. Trimming removed 4 bases at V and 2 bases at J, with 12 bases between. The V gene's germline CDR1 is SNHLY and CDR2 FYNNEI. The CDR3 nucleotides read TGTGCCAGCAGTGGGGGGGGTTCCGGCAATCAGCCCCAGCATTTT. Its translation is CASSGGGSGNQPQHF.